This T cell receptor (beta chain) was recorded in a study of shared clonotypes between healthy human individuals. Study conclusions and caveats: A handful of donors had approximately 4.6% of their naive CD4 clonotypes in common.

Healthy and HIV-negative, the adult donors had no recent acute infections or vaccinations. The donors were all Caucasian adults (living in Nashville, Tennessee). Samples underwent the assay at deep level. Clones were sequenced by immunoSEQ multiplex PCR, and TCRdb holds only the in-frame ones, with some missing. The table shows about 1 million clones, with approximately 80% occurring only once. This CDR3 is built from 12 residues. Trimming took off 5 bases at V and 4 bases at J, with 9 bases between the two ends. CDR1 and CDR2 (germline): MNHNY, SVGAGI (reference sequence). For this clone: Antigen: not known.

The V gene is TRBV6-6, the J gene TRBJ2-7, with D perhaps TRBD1 (6 bases). This TCR derives from a man between 18 and 29 years old in good health. Some clones in this sample may be carry-over from other donors' samples. Sequencing was done on a sample of memory CD4+ T cells from PBMCs. The subset denotes: CD45RA-negative fraction. The CDR3: CASSRDTYEQYF. DNA of the CDR3: TGTGCCAGCAGTAGGGACACTTACGAGCAGTACTTC.